The 23 T cell receptor beta chains presented below share a single source sample, sequenced in a study of shared clonotypes between healthy human individuals. Clones were sequenced by immunoSEQ multiplex PCR, and TCRdb holds only the in-frame ones, with some missing. The table lists more than 400,000 clones, 95% to 97% of them singletons, with about 0.064% in the top ten. Sequenced material: naive CD4+ T cells sorted from blood. As to subset: CD45RA+ positively selected. All receptors derive from a woman aged 30 to 39 in good health.

V is TRBV15 and J is TRBJ2-7; TRBD2 agrees at 10 bases. The ends lost 8 bases at V and 2 bases at J; junction bases unmatched: 15. Looked up from germline, CDR1 is LNHNV and CDR2 is YYDKDF (reference sequence). This CDR3 spans 17 amino acids. The CDR3 nucleotides are TGTGCCACCCAGCGAGGGGTGCTAGCGGGGGCGCCCTACGAGCAGTACTTC. Its translation is CATQRGVLAGAPYEQYF.

The chain is built from TRBV6-4 and TRBJ2-7; 8 bases line up with TRBD2. Germline loops: CDR1 MRHNA, CDR2 SNTAGT. The CDR3 loop spans 13 amino acids. Trimming removed 2 bases from V and 6 bases from J; junction bases left unmatched: 3. CDR3 in amino acids: CASSDISGTEQYF. In DNA form, the CDR3 reads TGTGCCAGCAGTGACATTAGCGGGACCGAGCAGTACTTC.

This clone has only one observation. The CDR3 loop reads CASSQGQGNYGYTF. Written as DNA, the CDR3 is TGTGCCAGCAGCCAGGGACAGGGTAACTATGGCTACACCTTC. J is TRBJ1-2 and V is TRBV9, with 9 nucleotides matching TRBD1. Germline V lookup: CDR1 SGDLS, CDR2 YYNGEE. The junction had 2 bases not matched to a gene; V was cut back by 4 bases and J by 1 base. CDR3 length: 14 amino acids.

The chain carries TRBV5-1 and TRBJ2-3; unclear D gene. V lost 0 bases, J lost 2 bases, and 10 bases lay in between. There are 15 residues in the CDR3. Germline V CDR1 and CDR2: SGHRS, YFSETQ. CDR3 residues: CASSLGSADTDTQYF. CDR3 nucleotides: TGCGCCAGCAGCTTGGGTTCGGCGGACACAGATACGCAGTATTTT.

Regarding this clone: The identical CDR3 is also encoded by other nucleotide sequences in the sample. CDR3 nucleotides: TGCGCCAGCAGCTCAGGACAGAACACCGGGGAGCTGTTTTTT. Residues: CASSSGQNTGELFF. The chain combines TRBV5-1 with TRBJ2-2, with a weak D call TRBD1 (5 bases). CDR3 length equals 14 residues. Germline CDR1 and CDR2: SGHRS and YFSETQ. The V and J ends lost 3 bases and 1 base respectively, with 7 bases between them.

V usage is TRBV25-1 and J usage is TRBJ2-7; D may be TRBD1 (5 bases). Deletions cut 5 bases from V and 8 bases from J, with 13 bases between. This CDR3 is 12 amino acids long. Germline CDR1 and CDR2: MGHDK and SYGVNS. CDR3 region: CASSFTGSQQYF. CDR3 DNA: TGTGCCAGCAGTTTCACAGGTTCTCAGCAGTACTTC.

The chain uses TRBV4-2 and TRBJ1-2, with D tentatively TRBD1 (6 bases). Trimming removed 4 bases at V and 6 bases at J, with 15 bases between. Germline-derived CDR1 and CDR2 are LGHNA and YNFKEQ. The CDR3 is 14 amino acids. CDR3 loop: CASSRKNREHGYTF. CDR3 in DNA: TGTGCCAGCAGCCGGAAGAACAGGGAGCATGGCTACACCTTC.

The J gene is TRBJ2-5, the V gene TRBV7-8; D is perhaps TRBD2 (7 bases). The germline gives CDR1 SGHVS, CDR2 FQNEAQ. The CDR3 is 16 residues long. V was pared by 5 bases and J by 2 bases, with 18 bases between. The CDR3: CASSKGGRGKQETQYF. DNA for the CDR3: TGTGCCAGCAGCAAGGGGGGGAGGGGAAAACAAGAGACCCAGTACTTC.

The CDR3 DNA sequence: TGTGCCAGCAGCTTAGGGACCCACTCTGGAAACACCATATATTTT. It codes for CASSLGTHSGNTIYF. The V and J genes are TRBV11-3 and TRBJ1-3; D unclear. This CDR3 contains 15 residues. The V gene's germline CDR1 is SGHNT and CDR2 YENEEA. Trimming stripped 1 base from V and 0 bases from J, with 7 bases between.

This clone was detected only a few times. The V and J genes are TRBV25-1 and TRBJ2-7; the D gene is possibly TRBD1 (5 bases). This CDR3 contains 12 residues. Looked up from germline, CDR1 is MGHDK and CDR2 is SYGVNS. V lost 4 bases, J lost 6 bases, and 10 bases lay in between. CDR3 in amino acids: CASSGTGGEQYF. The CDR3 nucleotides are TGTGCCAGCAGTGGTACAGGCGGCGAGCAGTACTTC.

The rearrangement links TRBV7-3 to TRBJ2-5; 8 positions agree with TRBD2. The CDR3 length is 14 residues. Germline V gene sequence: CDR1 SGHTA, CDR2 FQGTGA. V trimming: 5 bases; J trimming: 7 bases; junction bases outside the gene matches: 9. Here the CDR3 DNA reads TGTGCCAGCAGCACTACTAGCGGTGCGGGGACCCAGTACTTC. The encoded protein is CASSTTSGAGTQYF.

This clone was recorded once. The chain combines TRBV5-1 with TRBJ2-2; TRBD1 matches at 10 bases. V shed 4 bases and J 1 base; nucleotides not matched to a gene: 4. The CDR3 runs to 16 residues. Germline V gene sequence: CDR1 SGHRS, CDR2 YFSETQ. The CDR3 sequence: CASSPGTGENTGELFF. The CDR3 DNA is TGCGCCAGCAGCCCCGGGACAGGGGAGAACACCGGGGAGCTGTTTTTT.

This rearrangement joins TRBV2 to TRBJ1-4; D is perhaps TRBD1 (6 bases). The CDR3 runs to 17 residues. CDR1 is SNHLY and CDR2 is FYNNEI in the germline V gene. Trimming removed 6 bases at V and 8 bases at J, with 25 bases between. CDR3 protein: CASSYLGAPQLWEKLFF. The DNA for the CDR3 is TGTGCCAGCAGCTACCTGGGGGCCCCACAACTATGGGAAAAACTGTTTTTT.

V usage is TRBV6-6 and J usage is TRBJ1-1, with D possibly TRBD1 on 6 matching bases. The germline V and J ends were trimmed by 5 bases and 6 bases, with 13 bases remaining between them. Germline V gene data show CDR1 as MNHNY and CDR2 as SVGAGI (reference sequence). The CDR3 has 13 residues. The CDR3 is CASSPYRVAEAFF. The CDR3 coding sequence is TGTGCCAGCAGTCCATACAGGGTCGCTGAAGCTTTCTTT.

Here the CDR3 reads CASRGTGDYEQYF. CDR3 bases: TGTGCCAGCAGGGGGACAGGGGACTACGAGCAGTACTTC. This chain connects TRBV2 to TRBJ2-7; 10 positions match TRBD1. Looked up from germline, CDR1 is SNHLY and CDR2 is FYNNEI. Trimming cost V 6 bases and J 3 bases; bases outside gene matches: 2. CDR3 length equals 13 residues.

V usage is TRBV18 and J usage is TRBJ1-1, with D possibly TRBD1 on 5 matching bases. The germline CDR1 and CDR2 sequences are KGHSH and LQKENI. Deletions cut 3 bases from V and 4 bases from J, with 15 bases between. CDR3 length: 15 amino acids. The CDR3 here is CASSPLEGFRTEAFF. DNA for the CDR3: TGTGCCAGCTCACCGCTGGAGGGGTTTCGCACTGAAGCTTTCTTT.

In the case of this clone: The sample contains more than one DNA sequence encoding this CDR3. The V call is TRBV5-1, the J call TRBJ2-7, with 7 nucleotides matching TRBD1. The germline V gene encodes CDR1 SGHRS and CDR2 YFSETQ. With V trimmed by 0 bases and J by 0 bases, 3 bases remained unmatched. This CDR3 region has 15 residues. The CDR3 region is CASSLGGTDSYEQYF. Here the CDR3 DNA reads TGCGCCAGCAGCTTGGGAGGGACAGACTCCTACGAGCAGTACTTC.

The chain links TRBV4-2 to TRBJ2-5, with 8 bases fitting TRBD2. The J call is doubtful: the DNA matches TRBJ2-7 better. Germline V gives CDR1 LGHNA, CDR2 YNFKEQ. The CDR3 consists of 16 residues. In DNA, the CDR3 is TGTGCCAGCAGCCAAATTACAGCGGGAGCTAGGCGCGAGCAGTACTTC. Translating gives CASSQITAGARREQYF.

This clone showed up just once. The identical CDR3 is also encoded by other nucleotide sequences in the sample. The chain is built from TRBV7-9 and TRBJ2-7; D remains ambiguous. With 1 base removed from V and 0 bases from J, the gap between germline ends came to 7 bases. Germline values: CDR1 SEHNR, CDR2 FQNEAQ (reference sequence). CDR3 size: 14 residues. CDR3: CASSLGASSYEQYF. The CDR3 region has the DNA TGTGCCAGCAGCTTAGGGGCGAGCTCCTACGAGCAGTACTTC.

This CDR3 reads CASSLIRRSSTDTQYF. CDR3 nucleotides: TGTGCCAGCAGCTTGATTCGGCGGAGTAGCACAGATACGCAGTATTTT. This chain connects TRBV5-4 to TRBJ2-3, with D unclear. This CDR3 spans 16 amino acids. V lost 1 base to trimming and J lost 0 bases, with 12 bases between them. Germline CDR1 is SGHNT and CDR2 is YYREEE (reference sequence).

The chain recombines TRBV19 with TRBJ2-5, with 8 positions matching TRBD1. Germline-derived CDR1 and CDR2 are LNHDA and SQIVND (reference sequence). The ends lost 5 bases at V and 1 base at J; junction bases unmatched: 6. The CDR3 has 15 residues. The CDR3 spells CASSPTGGFQETQYF. CDR3 DNA sequence: TGTGCCAGTAGTCCAACAGGGGGTTTCCAAGAGACCCAGTACTTC.

The chain recombines TRBV27 with TRBJ2-7; 10 bases match TRBD2. V was clipped by 7 bases and J by 7 bases; unmatched bases: 16. The CDR3 has 16 residues. Germline-derived CDR1 and CDR2 are MNHEY and SMNVEV (reference sequence). For the CDR3, the DNA is TGTGCCAGCACCGCCCCACTAGCGGGGAACTACGAGGAGCAGTACTTC. As protein: CASTAPLAGNYEEQYF.

The genes are TRBV5-1 and TRBJ2-3, with 7 bases lining up with TRBD2. The CDR3 spans 17 residues. The V gene's germline CDR1 is SGHRS and CDR2 YFSETQ. V lost 4 bases and J lost 1; bases outside the gene matches: 12. The CDR3 spells CASSTGGAGTGTDTQYF. DNA of the CDR3: TGCGCCAGCAGCACGGGGGGAGCCGGTACGGGCACAGATACGCAGTATTTT.